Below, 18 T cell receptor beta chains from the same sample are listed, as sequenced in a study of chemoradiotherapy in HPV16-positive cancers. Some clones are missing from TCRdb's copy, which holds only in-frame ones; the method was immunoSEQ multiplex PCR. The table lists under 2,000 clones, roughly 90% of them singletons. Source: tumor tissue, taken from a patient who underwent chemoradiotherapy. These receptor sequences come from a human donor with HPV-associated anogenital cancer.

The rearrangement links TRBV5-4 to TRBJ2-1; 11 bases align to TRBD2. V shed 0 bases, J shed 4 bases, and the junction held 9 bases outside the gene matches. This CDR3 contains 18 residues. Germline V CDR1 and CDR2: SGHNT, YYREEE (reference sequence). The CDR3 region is CASSLAYSGGAGYNEQFF. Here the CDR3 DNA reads TGTGCCAGCAGCTTGGCGTATAGCGGGGGGGCCGGTTACAATGAGCAGTTCTTC. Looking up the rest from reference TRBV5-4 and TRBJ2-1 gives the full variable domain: ETGVTQSPTHLIKTRGQQVTLRCSSQSGHNTVSWYQQALGQGPQFIFQYYREEENGRGNFPPRFSGLQFPNYSSELNVNALELDDSALYLCASSLAYSGGAGYNEQFFGPGTRLTVL.

CDR3 amino acids: CAWNRDTNQPQHF. CDR3 DNA sequence: TGTGCCTGGAATAGGGACACGAATCAGCCCCAGCATTTT. The rearrangement links TRBV30 to TRBJ1-5; a possible D gene is TRBD1 (6 bases). V was pared by 4 bases and J by 4 bases, with 11 bases between. Per the germline V gene, CDR1 is GTSNPN and CDR2 is SVGIG (reference sequence). This CDR3 has 13 residues.

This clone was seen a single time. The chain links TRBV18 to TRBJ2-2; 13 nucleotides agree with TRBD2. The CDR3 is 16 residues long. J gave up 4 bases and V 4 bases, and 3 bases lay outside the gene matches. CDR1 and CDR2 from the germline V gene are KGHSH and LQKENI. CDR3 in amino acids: CASSLTSGGPTGELFF. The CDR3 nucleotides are TGTGCCAGCTCACTGACTAGCGGGGGGCCCACCGGGGAGCTGTTTTTT.

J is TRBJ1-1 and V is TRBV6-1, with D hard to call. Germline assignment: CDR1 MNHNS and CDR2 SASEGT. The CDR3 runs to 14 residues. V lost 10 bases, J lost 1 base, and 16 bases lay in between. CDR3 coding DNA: TGTGCCACCGATCCGAGGACGAAGAACACTGAAGCTTTCTTT. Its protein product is CATDPRTKNTEAFF.

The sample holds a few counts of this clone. Here the CDR3 reads CASSQGRGNTDTQYF. DNA of the CDR3: TGTGCCAGCTCGCAGGGGCGGGGAAACACAGATACGCAGTATTTT. The chain uses TRBV7-7 and TRBJ2-3, with D perhaps matching TRBD1 or TRBD2 (6 bases each). The CDR3 length is 15 residues. Looked up from germline, CDR1 is SSHAT and CDR2 is FNYEAQ (reference sequence). V was pared by 8 bases and J by 2 bases, with 17 bases between.

DNA of the CDR3: TGCGCCAGCAGCCAAGAAGGAACCCCCATTGGCTACACCTTC. The encoded protein is CASSQEGTPIGYTF. J is TRBJ1-2 and V is TRBV4-1; D uncertain. V gave up 0 bases and J gave up 7 bases, with 12 bases separating them. Germline assignment: CDR1 MGHRA and CDR2 YSYEKL. The CDR3 consists of 14 residues.

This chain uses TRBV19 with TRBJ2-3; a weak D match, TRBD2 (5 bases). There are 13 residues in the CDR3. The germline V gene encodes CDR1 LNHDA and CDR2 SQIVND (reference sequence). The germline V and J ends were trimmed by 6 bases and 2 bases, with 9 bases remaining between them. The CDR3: CASREGNTDTQYF. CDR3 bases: TGTGCCAGTAGAGAGGGCAACACAGATACGCAGTATTTT.

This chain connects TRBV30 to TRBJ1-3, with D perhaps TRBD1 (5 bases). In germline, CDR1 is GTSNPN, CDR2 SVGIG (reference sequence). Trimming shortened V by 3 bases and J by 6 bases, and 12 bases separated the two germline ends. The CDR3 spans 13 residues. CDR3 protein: CAWRGTGVNTIYF. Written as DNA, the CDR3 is TGTGCCTGGAGGGGTACGGGGGTAAACACCATATATTTT.

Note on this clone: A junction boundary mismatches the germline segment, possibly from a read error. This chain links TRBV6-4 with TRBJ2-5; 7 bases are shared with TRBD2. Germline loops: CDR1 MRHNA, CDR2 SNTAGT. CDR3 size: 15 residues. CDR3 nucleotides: TGTGCCAGCAGTAAAACGGCGGGGGATTCCGACGATTTGAACTTC. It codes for CASSKTAGDSDDLNF.

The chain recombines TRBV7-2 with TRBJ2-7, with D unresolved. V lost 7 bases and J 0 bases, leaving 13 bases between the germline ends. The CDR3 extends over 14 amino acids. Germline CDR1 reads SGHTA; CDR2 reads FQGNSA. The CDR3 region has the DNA TGTGCCAGCACCCAAAATCAGCTCTCCTACGAGCAGTACTTC. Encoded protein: CASTQNQLSYEQYF.

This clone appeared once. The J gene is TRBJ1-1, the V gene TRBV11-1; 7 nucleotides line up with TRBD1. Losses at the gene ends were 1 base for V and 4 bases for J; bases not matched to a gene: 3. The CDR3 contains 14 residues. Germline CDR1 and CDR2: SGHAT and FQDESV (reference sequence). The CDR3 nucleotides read TGTGCCAGCAGCTTAGGCAGGGGGAGCACTGAAGCTTTCTTT. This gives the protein CASSLGRGSTEAFF.

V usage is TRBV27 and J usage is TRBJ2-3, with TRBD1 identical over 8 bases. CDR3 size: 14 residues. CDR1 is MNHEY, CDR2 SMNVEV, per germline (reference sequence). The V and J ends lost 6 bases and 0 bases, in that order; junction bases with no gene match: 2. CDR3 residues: CASSRDRSTDTQYF. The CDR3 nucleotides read TGTGCCAGCAGCCGGGACAGGAGCACAGATACGCAGTATTTT.

The CDR3 DNA is TGTGCCAGCAGCTTAGAAGGGCAAAACCAGTACTTC. It translates to CASSLEGQNQYF. This chain uses TRBV7-9 with TRBJ2-5; no clear D. V gave up 1 base and J gave up 10 bases, with 10 bases separating them. The CDR3 consists of 12 residues. Germline lookup yields CDR1 SEHNR and CDR2 FQNEAQ (reference sequence).

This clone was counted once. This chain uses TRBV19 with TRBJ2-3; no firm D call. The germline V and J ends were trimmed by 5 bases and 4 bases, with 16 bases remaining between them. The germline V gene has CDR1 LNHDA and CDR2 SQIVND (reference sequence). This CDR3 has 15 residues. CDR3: CASSGSQVGADTQYF. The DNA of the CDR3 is TGTGCCAGTAGTGGGTCCCAGGTCGGCGCAGATACGCAGTATTTT.

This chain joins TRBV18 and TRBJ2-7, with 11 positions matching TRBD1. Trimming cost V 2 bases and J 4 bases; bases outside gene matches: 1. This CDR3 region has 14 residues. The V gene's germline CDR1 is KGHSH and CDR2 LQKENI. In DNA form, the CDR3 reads TGTGCCAGCTCACCAGGGACAGGGGGGTACGAGCAGTACTTC. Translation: CASSPGTGGYEQYF. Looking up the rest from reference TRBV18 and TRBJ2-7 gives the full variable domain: NAGVMQNPRHLVRRRGQEARLRCSPMKGHSHVYWYRQLPEEGLKFMVYLQKENIIDESGMPKERFSAEFPKEGPSILRIQQVVRGDSAAYFCASSPGTGGYEQYFGPGTRLTVT.

The CDR3 is CASSPERGGGVDTQYF. In DNA, the CDR3 is TGCGCCAGCAGCCCTGAGCGGGGGGGCGGAGTAGATACGCAGTATTTT. This chain joins TRBV5-1 and TRBJ2-3; 10 bases map to TRBD2. The CDR3 length is 16 residues. CDR1 is SGHRS and CDR2 is YFSETQ in the germline V gene. J gave up 5 bases and V 4 bases, and 10 bases lay outside the gene matches.

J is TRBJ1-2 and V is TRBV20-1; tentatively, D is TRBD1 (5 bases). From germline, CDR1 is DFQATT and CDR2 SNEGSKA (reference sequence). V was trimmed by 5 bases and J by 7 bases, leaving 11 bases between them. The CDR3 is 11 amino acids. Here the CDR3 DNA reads TGCAGTGCTCGAGCCGGGGGTGGCTACACCTTC. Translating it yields CSARAGGGYTF.

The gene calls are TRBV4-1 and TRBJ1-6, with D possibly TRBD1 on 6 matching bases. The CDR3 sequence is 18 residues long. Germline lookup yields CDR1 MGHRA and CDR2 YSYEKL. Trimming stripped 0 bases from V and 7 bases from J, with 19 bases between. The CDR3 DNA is TGCGCCAGCAGCCAAGAGGGGATTGGGGGGGCAAGGAATTCACCCCTCCACTTT. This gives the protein CASSQEGIGGARNSPLHF.